A selection of T cell receptor beta chains follows, all from one sample in a study of shared clonotypes between healthy human individuals. The table came from immunoSEQ multiplex PCR; TCRdb's copy has only in-frame clones and leaves some out. The sample carries nearly 500,000 clones, 76% recorded once. Sequenced material: PBMCs. The receptors come from a woman aged 35 to 49 in good health. Some clones in this sample may be carry-over from other donors' samples. The CDR3 runs from the conserved cysteine through the conserved F or W. D genes are given only for firm matches. Clone size is stated in some rows and not others, as once, few, many or a class when expanded.

cdr3_nt	cdr3_aa	clone_size	v_call	d_call	cdr3_length	j_call
TGCGCCAGCAGCTTGGGATTACCTTACGAGCAGTACTTC	CASSLGLPYEQYF	many	TRBV5-1	NA	13	TRBJ2-7
TGTGCCAGCAGCTCCGGCCACCGGGAGACCCAGTACTTC	CASSSGHRETQYF	many	TRBV11-2	NA	13	TRBJ2-5
TGTGCCAGCAGTACCCCCAGGGGGGGGTCGGCTGAAGCTTTCTTT	CASSTPRGGSAEAFF	NA	TRBV6-5	TRBD1	15	TRBJ1-1
TGTGCCAGCAGCTTGCGAACCCACTACGGGGTCTGGTATGGCTACACCTTC	CASSLRTHYGVWYGYTF	NA	TRBV5-6	NA	17	TRBJ1-2
TGTGCCAGCCCATCGCCCCTGAACACTGAAGCTTTCTTT	CASPSPLNTEAFF	NA	TRBV28	NA	13	TRBJ1-1
TGTGCCAGCAGTTCGTCCGGTCAGCCCCAGCATTTT	CASSSSGQPQHF	few	TRBV28	NA	12	TRBJ1-5
TGCGCCAGCAGCCAAGGGACAGGGGCTGGAAACACCATATATTTT	CASSQGTGAGNTIYF	NA	TRBV4-1	TRBD1	15	TRBJ1-3
TGTGCCAGTAGTATAACCGCAGGGATGGAGACCCAGTACTTC	CASSITAGMETQYF	NA	TRBV19	NA	14	TRBJ2-5
TGTGCCAGCTCACCACTTTCGACAGGGGGCACTGAAGCTTTCTTT	CASSPLSTGGTEAFF	NA	TRBV18	TRBD1	15	TRBJ1-1
TGTGCCAGTAGTAACACAGATACGCAGTATTTT	CASSNTDTQYF	NA	TRBV19	NA	11	TRBJ2-3
TGTGCCAGCAGTCCACTAGCGGGGAGCACAGATACGCAGTATTTT	CASSPLAGSTDTQYF	NA	TRBV6-5	TRBD2	15	TRBJ2-3
TGTGCCAGCAGCCAAGAACTGACTGGGCAGTACTTC	CASSQELTGQYF	NA	TRBV4-2	NA	12	TRBJ2-7
TGTGCCAGTAGTATAGAGAATAGTCATAGCAATCAGCCCCAGCATTTT	CASSIENSHSNQPQHF	NA	TRBV19	NA	16	TRBJ1-5
TGTGCCAGCACCTTGGGCCCGAGGGTTAGCGAAAAAGAGCAGTTCTTC	CASTLGPRVSEKEQFF	NA	TRBV5-4	NA	16	TRBJ2-1
TGTGCCAGCATCACTCCAGGGGGCTCGGACGAGCAGTACTTC	CASITPGGSDEQYF	NA	TRBV28	TRBD1	14	TRBJ2-7